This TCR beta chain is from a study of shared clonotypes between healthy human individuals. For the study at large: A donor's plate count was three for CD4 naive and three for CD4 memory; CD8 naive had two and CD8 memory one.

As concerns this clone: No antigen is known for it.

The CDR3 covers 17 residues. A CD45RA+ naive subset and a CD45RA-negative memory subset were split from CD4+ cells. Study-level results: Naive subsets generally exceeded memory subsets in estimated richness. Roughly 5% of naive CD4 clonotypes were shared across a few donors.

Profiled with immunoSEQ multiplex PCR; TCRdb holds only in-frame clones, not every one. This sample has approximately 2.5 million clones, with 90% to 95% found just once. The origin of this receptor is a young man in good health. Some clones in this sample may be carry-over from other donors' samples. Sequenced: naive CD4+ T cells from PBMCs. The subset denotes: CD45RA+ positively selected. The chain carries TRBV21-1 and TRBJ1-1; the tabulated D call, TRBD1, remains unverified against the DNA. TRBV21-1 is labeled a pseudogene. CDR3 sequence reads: CASSKGAGSAKDTEAFF. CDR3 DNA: TGTGCCAGCAGCAAAGGGGCAGGGTCGGCCAAGGACACTGAAGCTTTCTTT.